Below, 32 T cell receptor beta chains from the same sample are listed, as sequenced in a study of blood T cells in healthy people across ages. It was with a sample-barcoded 5' primer and a J-beta primer mix that a second PCR of roughly 7 to 12 cycles was run. TCRdb ran MiXCR on the 5' RACE reads and lists one entry per CDR3 protein. Of 590,000 or so distinct CDR3 sequences detected, roughly 31% appear once; the ten largest clones hold 15% to 18%. Sample: blood. Every receptor here comes from an elderly woman in good health.

Many counts were recorded for this clonotype. The CDR3 nucleotides are TGCGCCAGCAGCTTGGCCGGACAGGGGGCTTCTGGGGCCAACGTCCTGACTTTC. Its translation: CASSLAGQGASGANVLTF. The chain employs TRBV5-1 and TRBJ2-6; 11 positions agree with TRBD1. The CDR3 has 18 amino acids. Germline assignment: CDR1 SGHRS and CDR2 YFSETQ. Trimming cost V 0 bases and J 1 base; bases outside gene matches: 3.

The chain uses TRBV5-1 and TRBJ1-4; no clear D gene. The CDR3 length is 14 residues. Trimming removed 4 bases from V and 5 bases from J, with 12 bases in between. Germline values: CDR1 SGHRS, CDR2 YFSETQ. The CDR3, as DNA: TGCGCCAGCAGCGCAGGCCTTGGAAATGAAAAACTGTTTTTT. As protein: CASSAGLGNEKLFF. Full variable domain (remainder filled in from reference TRBV5-1 and TRBJ1-4): KAGVTQTPRYLIKTRGQQVTLSCSPISGHRSVSWYQQTPGQGLQFLFEYFSETQRNKGNFPGRFSGRQFSNSRSEMNVSTLELGDSALYLCASSAGLGNEKLFFGSGTQLSVL.

This clonotype was found a few times. The V call is TRBV30, the J call TRBJ2-5, with 8 bases fitting TRBD1. With V trimmed by 2 bases and J by 2 bases, 4 bases remained unmatched. CDR3 size: 14 residues. Germline CDR1 reads GTSNPN; CDR2 reads SVGIG (reference sequence). The CDR3 DNA reads TGTGCCTGGAGTATTACAGGGGGGCAAGAGACCCAGTACTTC. It codes for CAWSITGGQETQYF.

This clonotype was found many times. A read error may account for a junction end that differs from germline. The chain recombines TRBV2 with TRBJ2-7; D possibly corresponds to TRBD2 (6 bases). The CDR3 runs 12 residues. Germline-derived CDR1 and CDR2 are SNHLY and FYNNEI. CDR3 residues: CANSKGGNEQYF. DNA for the CDR3: TGTGCCAACAGCAAAGGAGGGAACGAACAGTACTTC.

This clonotype was picked up many times. The chain couples TRBV20-1 to TRBJ2-1, with D unresolved. CDR1 and CDR2 (germline): DFQATT, SNEGSKA (reference sequence). Trimming left V 3 bases short and J 6 bases short, with 18 bases between. The CDR3 runs 15 residues. The CDR3 DNA sequence: TGCAGTGCTAGCAGTGGCAGGATCCCTGGCAATGAGCAGTTCTTC. It encodes CSASSGRIPGNEQFF.

The table lists this clonotype with many counts. This sequence joins TRBV25-1 and TRBJ2-6, with 10 bases matching TRBD1. CDR3 length equals 21 residues. Germline CDR1 MGHDK, CDR2 SYGVNS. V shed 4 bases, J shed 0 bases, and the junction held 15 bases outside the gene matches. The CDR3 reads CASSGVGAGTGDHSGANVLTF. DNA for the CDR3: TGTGCCAGCAGTGGGGTCGGAGCCGGGACAGGGGACCACTCTGGGGCCAACGTCCTGACTTTC.

In this sample, this clonotype turned up many times. The rearrangement joins TRBV20-1 to TRBJ2-7, with 9 bases fitting TRBD2. CDR1 is DFQATT and CDR2 is SNEGSKA in the germline V gene (reference sequence). V lost 2 bases and J lost 5; bases outside the gene matches: 7. The CDR3 runs 14 residues. The CDR3 region has the DNA TGCAGTGCTAGAACGCGGGGGGGCCTCAACGAGCAGTACTTC. Its translation: CSARTRGGLNEQYF.

This clonotype turned up a few times. A much larger clonotype is one base distant, so this may be a read error. This chain joins TRBV7-3 and TRBJ2-2; 8 bases line up with TRBD1. Germline V lookup: CDR1 SGHTA, CDR2 FQGTGA. The CDR3 is 13 residues long. V was clipped by 5 bases and J by 6 bases; unmatched bases: 2. The CDR3 sequence is CASSVQGAGELFF. The DNA of the CDR3 is TGTGCCAGCAGCGTACAGGGGGCCGGGGAGCTGTTTTTT.

The chain links TRBV4-3 to TRBJ2-7, with 10 bases fitting TRBD1. Germline CDR1 reads LGHNA; CDR2 reads YSLEER. The CDR3 totals 16 residues. Unmatched junction bases numbered 2, after V lost 0 bases and J lost 0 bases. CDR3 DNA sequence: TGCGCCAGCAGCCAAGAAGACAGGGGGCTCTCCTACGAGCAGTACTTC. It is translated as CASSQEDRGLSYEQYF.

In its sample, this clonotype was seen many times. The V and J genes are TRBV5-1 and TRBJ1-4; D unclear. CDR3 length: 14 amino acids. Trimming shortened V by 2 bases and J by 7 bases, and 12 bases separated the two germline ends. Germline assignment: CDR1 SGHRS and CDR2 YFSETQ. CDR3 sequence (DNA): TGCGCCAGCAGCTTAGAAGGGTATGCTGAAAAACTGTTTTTT. As protein: CASSLEGYAEKLFF. Using reference TRBV5-1 and TRBJ1-4 for the parts outside the CDR3, the full variable domain is KAGVTQTPRYLIKTRGQQVTLSCSPISGHRSVSWYQQTPGQGLQFLFEYFSETQRNKGNFPGRFSGRQFSNSRSEMNVSTLELGDSALYLCASSLEGYAEKLFFGSGTQLSVL.

This clonotype was counted many times. The chain uses TRBV6-1 and TRBJ2-5; no definite D call. The V and J ends lost 4 bases and 2 bases respectively, with 11 bases between them. This CDR3 region has 14 residues. Germline V gives CDR1 MNHNS, CDR2 SASEGT. The CDR3 protein is CASSAANSQETQYF. The CDR3 DNA reads TGTGCCAGCAGTGCTGCGAATTCACAAGAGACCCAGTACTTC.

Remarks on this clonotype: A much larger clone is a single base away; this may be a read error. The V call is TRBV5-1, the J call TRBJ2-3; no definite D call. The V gene's germline CDR1 is SGHRS and CDR2 YFSETQ. This CDR3 is built from 14 residues. Here the CDR3 reads CASRSSHSTDTRYF. Written as DNA, the CDR3 is TGCGCCAGCAGGAGTTCCCATAGCACAGATACGCGGTATTTT.

V is TRBV11-3 and J is TRBJ2-7; no clear D. This CDR3 comprises 14 residues. Trimming pared 5 bases from V and 7 bases from J, leaving 18 bases between. Germline V gene sequence: CDR1 SGHNT, CDR2 YENEEA. Here the CDR3 reads CASSPVHASDEQYF. The CDR3 bases are TGTGCCAGCAGCCCGGTTCATGCATCGGATGAGCAGTACTTC.

This clonotype was observed a few times. V gene TRBV15 combines with J gene TRBJ2-2, with D possibly being TRBD1 (6 bases). Germline CDR1 is LNHNV and CDR2 is YYDKDF (reference sequence). The CDR3 covers 16 residues. V was pared by 5 bases and J by 2 bases, with 15 bases between. For the CDR3, the DNA is TGTGCCACCAGCTCAGGGGAGAGATTAAACACCGGGGAGCTGTTTTTT. Translation: CATSSGERLNTGELFF.

The rearrangement uses TRBV9 and TRBJ1-6; tentatively, D is TRBD1 (5 bases). The V gene lost 3 bases and the J gene lost 8 bases, with 18 bases spanning the gap. The germline V gene encodes CDR1 SGDLS and CDR2 YYNGEE. The CDR3 extends over 16 amino acids. The CDR3 nucleotides read TGTGCCAGCAGCGCCAATCTGGGGACTAGTGATTCACCCCTCCACTTT. Protein sequence: CASSANLGTSDSPLHF.

This clonotype was detected once. V usage is TRBV5-1 and J usage is TRBJ1-1; D gene uncertain. The CDR3 contains 14 residues. Trimming stripped 4 bases from V and 1 base from J, with 11 bases between. The germline gives CDR1 SGHRS, CDR2 YFSETQ. CDR3 DNA: TGCGCCAGCAGCCTTTCGGCTCCGAACACTGAAGCTTTCTTT. It encodes CASSLSAPNTEAFF.

The V and J genes are TRBV4-3 and TRBJ1-5; no definite D call. This CDR3 is 11 amino acids long. Trimming cost V 8 bases and J 4 bases, with 6 bases left between them. The V gene's germline CDR1 is LGHNA and CDR2 YSLEER. The CDR3 reads CASGFNQPQHF. CDR3 coding DNA: TGCGCCAGCGGCTTTAATCAGCCCCAGCATTTT.

The chain links TRBV30 to TRBJ1-1; D is unresolved. Germline V lookup: CDR1 GTSNPN, CDR2 SVGIG (reference sequence). The V end was cut by 7 bases, the J end by 8 bases, with 14 bases between. This CDR3 is 11 amino acids long. This CDR3 reads CALERGREAFF. As DNA, the CDR3 is TGTGCCTTAGAGCGGGGTAGGGAAGCTTTCTTT.

On this clonotype itself: The junction differs from germline at one of its ends, possibly a read error. This CDR3 is CASSLGTGAYERYF. The CDR3, as DNA: TGCGCCAGCAGCTTGGGTACAGGGGCCTACGAGCGGTACTTC. This chain connects TRBV5-1 to TRBJ2-7; 7 bases are a match to TRBD1. Germline V gene lookup returns CDR1 SGHRS and CDR2 YFSETQ. CDR3 length equals 14 residues. The full variable domain, in which reference TRBV5-1 and TRBJ2-7 provide the parts outside the CDR3, is KAGVTQTPRYLIKTRGQQVTLSCSPISGHRSVSWYQQTPGQGLQFLFEYFSETQRNKGNFPGRFSGRQFSNSRSEMNVSTLELGDSALYLCASSLGTGAYERYFGPGTRLTVT.

This clonotype came up a few times. The chain recombines TRBV30 with TRBJ1-2; a possible D gene is TRBD1 (6 bases). Germline CDR1 reads GTSNPN; CDR2 reads SVGIG (reference sequence). There are 15 residues in the CDR3. The V gene lost 2 bases and the J gene lost 2 bases, with 15 bases spanning the gap. The chain's CDR3 is CAWSFSDRPNYGYTF. The CDR3 bases are TGTGCCTGGAGTTTTTCCGACAGGCCCAACTATGGCTACACCTTC.

The V and J genes are TRBV20-1 and TRBJ1-2, with 9 bases that match TRBD1. Looked up from germline, CDR1 is DFQATT and CDR2 is SNEGSKA (reference sequence). J was trimmed by 3 bases and V by 6 bases; bases with no gene match: 8. The length of the CDR3 is 14 residues. The CDR3 DNA follows: TGCAGTGCAATACCGGGACAGGGATACTATGGCTACACCTTC. This codes for CSAIPGQGYYGYTF.

This clonotype has at least ten counts. This chain joins TRBV27 and TRBJ2-3, with a weak D call TRBD1 (6 bases). Germline V gene sequence: CDR1 MNHEY, CDR2 SMNVEV (reference sequence). This CDR3 is 15 amino acids long. V was trimmed by 5 bases and J by 3 bases, leaving 15 bases between them. DNA of the CDR3: TGTGCCAGCAGTCCCGGACAGAGTAGTACAGATACGCAGTATTTT. This sequence encodes CASSPGQSSTDTQYF.

At least ten counts were recorded for this clonotype. The rearrangement joins TRBV9 to TRBJ2-5; the match to TRBD1 covers 10 bases. Germline CDR1 is SGDLS and CDR2 is YYNGEE. Trimming took 0 bases from V and 4 from J; bases not matched to a gene: 9. The CDR3 is 17 residues long. DNA for the CDR3: TGTGCCAGCAGCGTAGGGCGACGACAGGGGGCCTTAGAGACCCAGTACTTC. This codes for CASSVGRRQGALETQYF.

About this clonotype: This clone may be a read error of a much larger clone one base away. This chain links TRBV5-4 with TRBJ2-5; TRBD2 is a possible D gene (6 bases). Germline values: CDR1 SGHNT, CDR2 YYREEE (reference sequence). V dropped 0 bases and J dropped 11 bases, with 17 bases sitting between them. The CDR3 spans 14 residues. The chain's CDR3 is CASSLVRGNNEQYF. The DNA for the CDR3 is TGTGCCAGCAGCTTGGTGCGGGGAAACAATGAGCAGTACTTC.

In its sample, this clonotype was seen many times. The rearrangement joins TRBV7-9 to TRBJ2-7; 11 bases map to TRBD2. The V segment lost 5 bases and the J segment 6 bases; nucleotides outside the gene matches: 15. Germline V gene data show CDR1 as SEHNR and CDR2 as FQNEAQ (reference sequence). This CDR3 is built from 17 residues. This CDR3 reads CASSLRGTSGGKAEQYF. The CDR3 DNA is TGTGCCAGCAGCCTCAGGGGAACTAGCGGGGGAAAGGCCGAGCAGTACTTC.

Concerning this clonotype: A much larger clonotype is one base distant, so this may be a read error. The chain joins TRBV27 to TRBJ2-1, with 10 bases that match TRBD1. Germline V gives CDR1 MNHEY, CDR2 SMNVEV (reference sequence). This CDR3 spans 17 amino acids. CDR3 nucleotides: TGTGCCGGCAGGCCATCCTCCGGGACAGGGGTTAACAATGAGCAGTTCTTC. Amino acids: CAGRPSSGTGVNNEQFF.

The chain links TRBV7-2 to TRBJ1-1; D might be TRBD1 (6 bases). Germline V gene lookup returns CDR1 SGHTA and CDR2 FQGNSA. CDR3 length: 17 amino acids. The V end was cut by 5 bases, the J end by 3 bases, with 22 bases between. CDR3 in amino acids: CASSPRPRGARDTEAFF. For the CDR3, the DNA is TGTGCCAGCAGCCCGCGCCCCCGGGGGGCTCGGGACACTGAAGCTTTCTTT.

This clonotype has a count of ten or more. This rearrangement joins TRBV4-2 to TRBJ1-1; D unclear. The germline gives CDR1 LGHNA, CDR2 YNFKEQ. The CDR3 is 15 residues long. V lost 0 bases and J 8 bases, leaving 16 bases between the germline ends. The CDR3: CASSQDPTRTLEAFF. The CDR3 DNA follows: TGTGCCAGCAGCCAAGATCCCACCCGGACCCTGGAAGCTTTCTTT.

The chain carries TRBV7-9 and TRBJ2-7; D is ambiguous. The CDR3 is 15 amino acids. CDR1 is SEHNR and CDR2 is FQNEAQ in the germline V gene (reference sequence). Trimming removed 1 base from V and 5 bases from J, with 15 bases in between. The CDR3 nucleotides read TGTGCCAGCAGCTTAGTTCGGTACTCCATACACGAGCAGTACTTC. Translating it yields CASSLVRYSIHEQYF.

There are many counts of this clonotype. The chain's CDR3 is CSARSTRISTDTQYF. The CDR3 DNA follows: TGCAGTGCTAGATCAACACGGATAAGCACAGATACGCAGTATTTT. The chain uses TRBV20-1 and TRBJ2-3; no definite D call. Germline V CDR1 and CDR2: DFQATT, SNEGSKA (reference sequence). Trimming took 2 bases from V and 0 from J, leaving 12 bases between them. The CDR3 is 15 amino acids.

A remark on this clonotype: Given a much more abundant clone one base away, this may be a read error. The chain is built from TRBV11-1 and TRBJ2-1; D unresolved. From germline, CDR1 is SGHAT and CDR2 FQDESV (reference sequence). V lost 5 bases, J lost 4 bases, and 15 bases lay in between. This CDR3 comprises 15 residues. This chain's CDR3 is CASSQTDWSYNEQFF. The CDR3, as DNA: TGTGCCAGCAGCCAGACCGATTGGTCTTACAATGAGCAGTTCTTC.

At least ten counts were recorded for this clonotype. CDR3 loop: CSARDRAFLAGGPTDTQYF. CDR3 sequence (DNA): TGCAGTGCTAGAGATCGGGCCTTTTTAGCGGGGGGGCCCACAGATACGCAGTATTTT. This chain connects TRBV20-1 to TRBJ2-3; the match to TRBD2 covers 11 bases. Germline V gene lookup returns CDR1 DFQATT and CDR2 SNEGSKA (reference sequence). The V segment lost 0 bases and the J segment 2 bases; nucleotides outside the gene matches: 13. This CDR3 region has 19 residues.